A selection of T cell receptor beta chains follows, all from one sample in a study of CD8+CD57+ T cells in acquired aplastic anemia. MiXCR, applied by TCRdb to the reads, yields one record per CDR3 protein. This sample has approximately 150,000 distinct CDR3 sequences, with around 48% found just once. Sequenced sample: sorted CD4+, CD8+, or CD8+CD57+ T cells (not recorded which) from PBMCs. The origin of the receptors is a human donor with aplastic anemia. Both conserved end residues are part of each CDR3. Fields, in order: clone size, V gene, J gene, D gene, CDR3 DNA, CDR3 protein. D genes are given only for firm matches. Rows may omit the clone size; those that give it use once, few, many or a size class.

NA	TRBV10-3	TRBJ2-5	TRBD2	TGTGCCATCAGTGAGTCGTGGGGAGCGGGGAGACAAGAGACCCAGTACTTC	CAISESWGAGRQETQYF
few	TRBV6-1	TRBJ1-5	TRBD1	TGTGCCAGCAGATCTACAGGGGGCAATCAGCCCCAGCATTTT	CASRSTGGNQPQHF
NA	TRBV7-9	TRBJ1-2	NA	TGTGCCAGCAGCTTACTCCGGGACATCCAATATGGCTACACCTTC	CASSLLRDIQYGYTF
NA	TRBV20-1	TRBJ2-6	TRBD1	TGCAGTGCTGATCCGGGACAGTTTAGCTCTGGGGCCAACGTCCTGACTTTC	CSADPGQFSSGANVLTF
NA	TRBV12-3/TRBV12-4	TRBJ1-5	NA	TGTGCCAGCAGTTTTGCGGAAGGTCAGCCCCAGCATTTT	CASSFAEGQPQHF
once	TRBV9	TRBJ1-6	TRBD1	TGTGCCAGCAGCACATACAGGGGGACTAATTCACCCCTCCACTTT	CASSTYRGTNSPLHF
many	TRBV27	TRBJ2-7	TRBD1	TGTGCCAGCAGTACCCCGGGACAGGGAAACGAGCAGTACTTC	CASSTPGQGNEQYF
few	TRBV10-3	TRBJ1-5	NA	TGTGCCATCAGTGGAACGGGTCTGAATCAGCCCCAGCATTTT	CAISGTGLNQPQHF
NA	TRBV29-1	TRBJ2-3	NA	TGCAGCGTAGAACAAGATACGCAGTATTTT	CSVEQDTQYF
many	TRBV10-1	TRBJ2-3	NA	TGCGCCAGCAGTAGAGTAACAGATACGCAGTATTTT	CASSRVTDTQYF
NA	TRBV5-4	TRBJ1-2	NA	TGTGCTAGCAAAGGACCGGGATCCCCGGATGACACCTTC	CASKGPGSPDDTF
NA	TRBV11-1	TRBJ2-1	NA	TGCGCCAGCAGCCTCTCCGGGACCTTGTCCTACAATGAGCAGTTCTTC	CASSLSGTLSYNEQFF